The rows below give T cell receptor beta chains drawn from one sample of a study of cytomegalovirus exposure and HLA in healthy donors. Produced via immunoSEQ multiplex PCR; TCRdb's table is partial and in-frame only. In the table there are about 170,000 clones, 86% of which are singletons. The sample consisted of PBMCs. All receptors come from a woman younger than 45 in good health and CMV-seronegative. The CDR3 runs from the conserved cysteine through the conserved F or W. A D gene is named only where the DNA matches it firmly. Size tells how often a clone was seen (once, few, many) or the class of an expanded clone, and some rows leave it out.

TRBV5-4	few	-	TRBJ1-1	TGTGCCAGCAGCTATAATGGCTGGGCTGACACTGAAGCTTTCTTT	CASSYNGWADTEAFF
TRBV21-1	many	-	TRBJ1-1	TGTGCCAGCAGCAAAGAAGGAACAGCTTACACTGAAGCTTTCTTT	CASSKEGTAYTEAFF
TRBV30	-	-	TRBJ2-5	TGTGCCTGGAGTCCGGGGGCGAGGGAGACCCAGTACTTC	CAWSPGARETQYF
TRBV14	-	TRBD1	TRBJ2-7	TGTGCCAGCAGCCAAGCGGCAGGGGGCGGGAACGAGCAGTACTTC	CASSQAAGGGNEQYF
TRBV5-1	many	-	TRBJ2-7	TGCGCCAGCACGCCCGACCATAGTTCCTACGAGCAGTACTTC	CASTPDHSSYEQYF
TRBV5-4	-	-	TRBJ2-1	TGTGCCAGCAGCTTATCTGAGAACAATGAGCAGTTCTTC	CASSLSENNEQFF
TRBV28	-	-	TRBJ1-4	TGTGCCAGCAGTCTCTCCAAAGGAAAACTGTTTTTT	CASSLSKGKLFF
TRBV28	-	-	TRBJ2-7	TGTGCCAGCAGGGGAGAGATAGTGGGCTACGAGCAGTACTTC	CASRGEIVGYEQYF
TRBV28	-	-	TRBJ2-5	TGTGCCAGCAGTAACTTCGAGACCCAGTACTTC	CASSNFETQYF
TRBV5-4	-	-	TRBJ1-2	TGTGCCAGCAGCCCCGACACTTATATTAACTATGGCTACACCTTC	CASSPDTYINYGYTF
TRBV6-1	few	TRBD2	TRBJ2-1	TGTGCCAGCACGCCAGGACTAGCGGGAGATGGTGAGCAGTTCTTC	CASTPGLAGDGEQFF
TRBV5-8	once	-	TRBJ1-1	TGTGCCAGCAGCTCTACCCGGGGGTTCGTGATGAACACTGAAGCTTTCTTT	CASSSTRGFVMNTEAFF
TRBV4-1	-	TRBD2	TRBJ2-3	TGCGCCAGCAGCCACCAACTAGCGGAGGAGCACCATACGCAGTATTTT	CASSHQLAEEHHTQYF
TRBV2	few	-	TRBJ2-7	TGTGCCAGCAGTGAATCCGGGTACGAGCAGTACTTC	CASSESGYEQYF
TRBV5-4	-	-	TRBJ2-5	TGTGCCAGCAGCCCCGAAGGACTAAAACAAGAGACCCAGTACTTC	CASSPEGLKQETQYF
TRBV7-6	-	-	TRBJ2-1	TGTGCCAGCAACTCGCGGTACAATGAGCAGTTCTTC	CASNSRYNEQFF
TRBV10-3	few	TRBD1	TRBJ1-6	TGTGCCACTCAACCGGGACAGGGGCGGAATTCACCCCTCCACTTT	CATQPGQGRNSPLHF
TRBV2	-	-	TRBJ2-7	TGTGCCGGGAGGGGGGACCTAACCTACGAGCAGTACTTC	CAGRGDLTYEQYF
TRBV5-6	-	-	TRBJ2-1	TGTGCCAGCACGGAGGATGAGCAGTTCTTC	CASTEDEQFF
TRBV27	-	TRBD2	TRBJ2-3	TGTGCCAGCAGTTCCAGGACTAGCGGGGGGGCAGATACGCAGTATTTT	CASSSRTSGGADTQYF
TRBV6-1	-	TRBD1	TRBJ2-3	TGTGCCAGCAGTGGGGTCCGGGACAGGGTAGATACGCAGTATTTT	CASSGVRDRVDTQYF
TRBV27	-	-	TRBJ2-7	TGTGCCAGCAGTTCTATAAGCCTCTACGAGCAGTACTTC	CASSSISLYEQYF
TRBV27	-	-	TRBJ2-5	TGTGCCAGCAGTTTGAGGGGACCCCGAGGACAGTACTTC	CASSLRGPRGQYF
TRBV4-1	-	-	TRBJ1-4	TGCGCCAGCAGCCAAGTAACCGAAAAACTGTTTTTT	CASSQVTEKLFF
TRBV7-2	-	-	TRBJ2-3	TGTGCCAGCAGATCCGGGACTCGAACACAAAGCACAGATACGCAGTATTTT	CASRSGTRTQSTDTQYF
TRBV14	-	-	TRBJ2-3	TGTGCCAGCAGCCAATTCGGCACAGATACGCAGTATTTT	CASSQFGTDTQYF
TRBV2	-	TRBD1	TRBJ1-2	TGTGCCAGCACTAGGACAGGGAGGCTTGGCTACACCTTC	CASTRTGRLGYTF
TRBV14	-	TRBD1	TRBJ1-1	TGTGCCAGCAGCCACCTGGGACAGGGCGCAGTCGCTGAAGCTTTCTTT	CASSHLGQGAVAEAFF
TRBV7-2	-	TRBD1	TRBJ1-2	TGTGCCAGCAGCCCCCGACAGGGGTTGGGCTACACCTTC	CASSPRQGLGYTF
TRBV28	few	-	TRBJ1-2	TGTGCCAGCAGTTTACAGGCGGGGTATGGCTACACCTTC	CASSLQAGYGYTF
TRBV18	-	TRBD1	TRBJ1-2	TGTGCCAGCTCACCGGGACAGTCCTATGGCTACACCTTC	CASSPGQSYGYTF
TRBV30	-	-	TRBJ2-2	TGTGCCTGGAGTGTTAATGTCCAACTAGTAAACACCGGGGAGCTGTTTTTT	CAWSVNVQLVNTGELFF
TRBV7-9	-	-	TRBJ1-1	TGTGCCAGCAGCTCGACAAGAGGCCAGAACACTGAAGCTTTCTTT	CASSSTRGQNTEAFF
TRBV5-1	once	TRBD1	TRBJ2-1	TGCGCCAGCAGCTTGGCTCCGGACAGGGGGACCTACAATGAGCAGTTCTTC	CASSLAPDRGTYNEQFF
TRBV27	once	-	TRBJ2-7	TGTGCCAGCAGTTTCGGGCAGGGACGCCTGCAGTACTTC	CASSFGQGRLQYF
TRBV5-4	once	TRBD1	TRBJ2-1	TGTGCCAGCAGCCAAGGACAGGGAACGTACAATGAGCAGTTCTTC	CASSQGQGTYNEQFF
TRBV2	-	-	TRBJ1-1	TGTGCCAGCAGTGAGAAAAGGCCTATCTACACTGAAGCTTTCTTT	CASSEKRPIYTEAFF
TRBV19	-	-	TRBJ2-7	TGTGCCAGTAGTCCGGGGGCAGGGGACTTCTTGGGGCTAGAGCAGTACTTC	CASSPGAGDFLGLEQYF
TRBV6-1	-	-	TRBJ2-7	TGTGCCAGCAGTGTGAGCGGGTCCTCCACCGAGCAGTACTTC	CASSVSGSSTEQYF
TRBV7-2	-	-	TRBJ1-6	TGTGCCAGCAGCTTAGGGGACCTCAGGACACCCCTCCACTTT	CASSLGDLRTPLHF
TRBV27	-	TRBD1	TRBJ2-2	TGTGCCAGCAGTCCCCCGTGGCAGGGGGACACCGGGGAGCTGTTTTTT	CASSPPWQGDTGELFF
TRBV5-1	-	-	TRBJ2-7	TGCGCCAGCAGCTACACTATGACAACTACCTACGAGCAGTACTTC	CASSYTMTTTYEQYF
TRBV5-4	-	TRBD1	TRBJ2-3	TGTGCCAGCAGCCCGACAGGGTCTCCAGATACGCAGTATTTT	CASSPTGSPDTQYF
TRBV5-1	-	TRBD1	TRBJ2-7	TGCGCCAGCAGCCCGGGGACAGGGGCTATCTCCTACGAGCAGTACTTC	CASSPGTGAISYEQYF
TRBV6-5	-	-	TRBJ1-1	TGTGCCAGCACCGGGACATTCAGCCGTGAAGCTTTCTTT	CASTGTFSREAFF
TRBV21-1	-	-	TRBJ2-1	TGTGCCAGCAGCAACGTCTGGGCGGACCCGGGGATCTTC	CASSNVWADPGIF
TRBV15	-	-	TRBJ2-2	TGTGCCACCAGCAGAGATGGGTCGGGTACCGGGGAGCTGTTTTTT	CATSRDGSGTGELFF
TRBV2	-	TRBD1	TRBJ1-4	TGTGCCAGCAGTATTACAGGGGAGGCTAATGAAAAACTGTTTTTT	CASSITGEANEKLFF
TRBV5-1	-	TRBD2	TRBJ2-3	TGCGCCAGCAGCTTAATAGCGGGGGACACAGATACGCAGTATTTT	CASSLIAGDTDTQYF
TRBV11-2	-	-	TRBJ1-3	TGTGCCAGCAGCCCGATATACCGAAGCTCTGGAAACACCATATATTTT	CASSPIYRSSGNTIYF
TRBV29-1	-	TRBD2	TRBJ2-3	TGCAGCGTTGAATTAGCGGGAGTGGATACGCAGTATTTT	CSVELAGVDTQYF
TRBV20-1	-	-	TRBJ2-1	TGCAGTGCTGTGACTAACAATGAGCAGTTCTTC	CSAVTNNEQFF
TRBV6-1	-	-	TRBJ1-1	TGTGCCAGCAGCCGCTCGCGAGCGAACACTGAAGCTTTCTTT	CASSRSRANTEAFF
TRBV6-5	-	TRBD1	TRBJ2-7	TGTGCCAGCACCCAACCGGGACAGCCTTACGAGCAGTACTTC	CASTQPGQPYEQYF